This T cell receptor beta chain was identified in a study of blood T cell repertoires in COVID-19. Across the whole study: Both acute and convalescent COVID-19 samples were obtained from the United States, Italy and Spain. The cDNA or gDNA used as material had been derived from T cells, B-cell-depleted T cells, or PBMCs.

Original analysis: Estimation of nucleated cell counts relied on the amplification of reference gene primers. The repertoire was sequenced with immunoSEQ multiplex PCR; TCRdb's copy has only in-frame clones and lacks some. That table gives V, J and clone size, and the DNA gave D and trimming. In the table there are about 72,000 clones, 90% of which are singletons. Sequencing was carried out using peripheral blood. This receptor was obtained from a human donor in a cohort sampled during active COVID-19.

In DNA, the CDR3 is TGTGCCGTGGGGGGGGCAAGGGAGACCCAGTACTTC. Translating it yields CAVGGARETQYF. This chain joins TRBV19 and TRBJ2-5; TRBD2 might be the D (7 bases). V was trimmed by 11 bases and J by 5 bases, leaving 15 bases between them. This CDR3 region has 12 residues. Looked up from germline, CDR1 is LNHDA and CDR2 is SQIVND (reference sequence). Supplemented by reference TRBV19 and TRBJ2-5, the full variable domain reads DGGITQSPKYLFRKEGQNVTLSCEQNLNHDAMYWYRQDPGQGLRLIYYSQIVNDFQKGDIAEGYSVSREKKESFPLTVTSAQKNPTAFYLCAVGGARETQYFGPGTRLLVL.